These T cell receptor beta chains were read from a single sample in a study of T cell responses to AZD1222 COVID-19 vaccine. TCRdb keeps only in-frame clones here, not all; method: immunoSEQ multiplex PCR. The sample holds around 110,000 clones; approximately 83% are singletons and the top ten take roughly 3.9%. The sample was peripheral blood, taken on day 0 of MenACWY control vaccination. These receptors originate from an adult in good health. The CDR3 runs from the conserved cysteine through the conserved F or W. The D gene is left open where the match is weak. Some rows have no size entry. The others give once, few or many, or a class for an expanded clone.

NA	19	TRBJ1-5	TRBV28	NA	TGTGCCAGCAGTTCCCTCGATTGGGGCAGGGCTGATAGCAATCAGCCCCAGCATTTT	CASSSLDWGRADSNQPQHF
NA	13	TRBJ1-5	TRBV12-3/TRBV12-4	TRBD1	TGTGCCAGCAGCTTGGGACAGGGGCAGCCCCAGCATTTT	CASSLGQGQPQHF
NA	16	TRBJ2-3	TRBV3-1/TRBV3-2	TRBD2	TGTGCCAGCAGCCGACGACTAGCGGGGGCCCTAGATACGCAGTATTTT	CASSRRLAGALDTQYF
NA	15	TRBJ1-2	TRBV5-6	NA	TGTGCCAGCAGCTTGGGGGTAGGGGAACACTATGGCTACACCTTC	CASSLGVGEHYGYTF
few	15	TRBJ2-2	TRBV10-1	NA	TGCGCCAGCAGTGAGTCAGGGACCTACACCGGGGAGCTGTTTTTT	CASSESGTYTGELFF
NA	12	TRBJ1-2	TRBV2	NA	TGTGCCAGCAAGTGGGTGGAGGGCGGCTACACCTTC	CASKWVEGGYTF
NA	16	TRBJ2-7	TRBV24-1	TRBD1	TGTGCCACCAGTGATCAACCGGGACAGGCAACCTACGAGCAGTACTTC	CATSDQPGQATYEQYF
NA	15	TRBJ2-3	TRBV6-5	NA	TGTGCCAGCAGTCGTCAAGGAAGGCCCACAGATACGCAGTATTTT	CASSRQGRPTDTQYF
NA	15	TRBJ1-2	TRBV13	TRBD1	TGTGCCAGCAGCTCTCAACAGGGGGCCACCTATGGCTACACCTTC	CASSSQQGATYGYTF
once	15	TRBJ2-5	TRBV4-2	NA	TGTGCCAGCAGCCAAGATCGGTTAAAACAAGAGACCCAGTACTTC	CASSQDRLKQETQYF
NA	13	TRBJ1-2	TRBV18	NA	TGTGCCAGCTCCGCCCGGACAGTAGACGGCTACACCTTC	CASSARTVDGYTF
NA	14	TRBJ1-4	TRBV30	NA	TGTGCCTGGAGAAGGGGGGGTTGGGGTGAAAAACTGTTTTTT	CAWRRGGWGEKLFF
NA	16	TRBJ2-3	TRBV5-5	NA	TGTGCCAGCAGCTTGATTTTGGGGGGAAGCACAGATACGCAGTATTTT	CASSLILGGSTDTQYF
NA	17	TRBJ2-5	TRBV5-1	TRBD2	TGCGCCAGCAGCTTGGCGGGTAGCGGGGGCCTCCAAGAGACCCAGTACTTC	CASSLAGSGGLQETQYF
once	18	TRBJ2-6	TRBV5-1	NA	TGCGCCAGCAGCTTGGGGTCAGGGGCCCCCTCTGGGGCCAACGTCCTGACTTTC	CASSLGSGAPSGANVLTF
once	17	TRBJ2-1	TRBV9	NA	TGTGCCAGCAGCGATACTAGCGTAGGGGGGTTCTACAATGAGCAGTTCTTC	CASSDTSVGGFYNEQFF